The 3 T cell receptor beta chains below come from one sample, sequenced in a study of early T cells in non-severe SARS-CoV-2 infection. TCRdb ran MiXCR on the 5' RACE reads and lists one entry per CDR3 protein. The sample has 70,000 to 95,000 distinct CDR3 sequences, around 8.7% seen once; the top ten hold 4.8%. Sequencing was performed on whole blood. These receptors came from an adult who was a healthcare worker with PCR-confirmed SARS-CoV-2 infection or an uninfected control (not recorded which).

This clonotype has a handful of counts. The chain links TRBV20-1 to TRBJ2-2; 7 nucleotides match TRBD2. V lost 6 bases and J lost 4; bases outside the gene matches: 11. The CDR3 extends over 15 amino acids. CDR1 DFQATT and CDR2 SNEGSKA come from the germline V gene (reference sequence). DNA of the CDR3: TGCAGTGCCAGAAGGCTAGCGGTACCCACCGGGGAGCTGTTTTTT. It specifies CSARRLAVPTGELFF.

This clonotype has at least ten counts. The V and J genes are TRBV27 and TRBJ2-5; a weak D match, TRBD2 (5 bases). Per germline, CDR1 MNHEY and CDR2 SMNVEV (reference sequence). With 6 bases removed from V and 1 base from J, the gap between germline ends came to 12 bases. CDR3 length equals 14 residues. Here the CDR3 reads CASSQPGSQETQYF. The CDR3 DNA reads TGTGCCAGCAGCCAGCCGGGATCCCAAGAGACCCAGTACTTC.

This clonotype has at least ten counts. The chain carries TRBV7-6 and TRBJ2-1, with 13 bases aligning to TRBD2. There are 17 residues in the CDR3. V gave up 2 bases and J gave up 4 bases; unmatched junction bases: 5. The germline V gene encodes CDR1 SGHVS and CDR2 FNYEAQ. The CDR3 sequence: CASSLSGLAGPYNEQFF. CDR3 nucleotides: TGTGCCAGCAGCTTATCGGGACTAGCGGGACCTTACAATGAGCAGTTCTTC.